This passage covers 8 T cell receptor beta chains from one sample sequenced in a study of T cell responses to AZD1222 COVID-19 vaccine. Using immunoSEQ multiplex PCR, the repertoire was profiled, and TCRdb retains in-frame clones only, with some absent. The sample holds about 94,000 clones, 70% to 90% seen once. This material consisted of peripheral blood, taken 28 days after the second AZD1222 dose. The receptors shown here come from an adult who received the AZD1222 COVID-19 vaccine.

The chain joins TRBV7-9 to TRBJ1-1, with D possibly matching TRBD1 (5 bases). CDR3 length equals 14 residues. Germline loops: CDR1 SEHNR, CDR2 FQNEAQ (reference sequence). Trimming pared 4 bases from V and 1 base from J, leaving 10 bases between. CDR3 protein: CASSSAGGNTEAFF. The CDR3 DNA reads as TGTGCCAGCAGCTCGGCTGGGGGGAACACTGAAGCTTTCTTT.

This chain uses TRBV7-2 with TRBJ1-5; possible D gene TRBD1, 5 bases. V was pared by 3 bases and J by 5 bases, with 17 bases between. Germline values: CDR1 SGHTA, CDR2 FQGNSA. This CDR3 has 16 residues. The CDR3 here is CASSFGTLTFHQPQHF. As DNA, the CDR3 is TGTGCCAGCAGCTTTGGGACTCTAACCTTTCATCAGCCCCAGCATTTT. The complete variable domain, with remaining parts taken from reference TRBV7-2 and TRBJ1-5, reads GAGVSQSPSNKVTEKGKDVELRCDPISGHTALYWYRQSLGQGLEFLIYFQGNSAPDKSGLPSDRFSAERTGGSVSTLTIQRTQQEDSAVYLCASSFGTLTFHQPQHFGDGTRLSIL.

Notes on this clone: The junction departs from the called germline gene at one end, perhaps through a read error. The rearrangement uses TRBV7-2 and TRBJ2-3; D possibly corresponds to TRBD2 (7 bases). The CDR3 runs 14 residues. Germline CDR1 SGHTA, CDR2 FQGNSA. CDR3 nucleotide sequence: TGTGCCAGCAGCAAGGGGGGGCATACAGGTACGCAGTATTTT. This sequence encodes CASSKGGHTGTQYF.

The chain joins TRBV5-5 to TRBJ2-7; D might be TRBD1 (6 bases). This CDR3 comprises 14 residues. V lost 3 bases and J 1 base, leaving 11 bases between the germline ends. Germline lookup yields CDR1 SGHKS and CDR2 YYEKEE (reference sequence). The CDR3 sequence is CASSSRDTSYEQYF. CDR3 in DNA: TGTGCCAGCAGCTCCCGGGACACATCCTACGAGCAGTACTTC. Together with reference TRBV5-5 and TRBJ2-7, the CDR3 gives the full variable domain: DAGVTQSPTHLIKTRGQQVTLRCSPISGHKSVSWYQQVLGQGPQFIFQYYEKEERGRGNFPDRFSARQFPNYSSELNVNALLLGDSALYLCASSSRDTSYEQYFGPGTRLTVT.

V usage is TRBV20-1 and J usage is TRBJ2-3; 11 nucleotides line up with TRBD2. J gave up 2 bases and V 3 bases, and 10 bases lay outside the gene matches. In germline, CDR1 is DFQATT, CDR2 SNEGSKA (reference sequence). The length of the CDR3 is 17 residues. The CDR3 DNA reads TGCAGTGCTAGTAACCGACTAGCGGGACCACTCACAGATACGCAGTATTTT. It translates to CSASNRLAGPLTDTQYF.

The rearrangement joins TRBV10-2 to TRBJ2-7, with no clear D. V was cut by 2 bases and J by 4 bases, with 3 bases left in between. The CDR3 spans 11 residues. CDR1 WSHSY and CDR2 SAAADI come from the germline V gene. As DNA, the CDR3 is TGCGCCAGCAGTGAGGGTTACGAGCAGTACTTC. Amino acid sequence: CASSEGYEQYF.

The gene calls are TRBV6-4 and TRBJ1-1, with TRBD1 identical over 8 bases. The trim removed 5 bases at V and 5 bases at J, leaving 4 bases unmatched. Germline values: CDR1 MRHNA, CDR2 SNTAGT. The CDR3 spans 13 residues. CDR3 protein: CASSRDRKTEAFF. CDR3 sequence (DNA): TGTGCCAGCAGTAGGGACAGGAAAACTGAAGCTTTCTTT.

The chain has TRBV5-1 and TRBJ2-5, with D possibly matching TRBD1 (6 bases). CDR3 length: 14 amino acids. V shed 7 bases and J shed 1 base, with 14 bases lying between them. The germline V gene encodes CDR1 SGHRS and CDR2 YFSETQ. This chain's CDR3 is CASGYGQPQETQYF. Here the CDR3 DNA reads TGCGCCAGCGGATATGGACAGCCCCAAGAGACCCAGTACTTC.